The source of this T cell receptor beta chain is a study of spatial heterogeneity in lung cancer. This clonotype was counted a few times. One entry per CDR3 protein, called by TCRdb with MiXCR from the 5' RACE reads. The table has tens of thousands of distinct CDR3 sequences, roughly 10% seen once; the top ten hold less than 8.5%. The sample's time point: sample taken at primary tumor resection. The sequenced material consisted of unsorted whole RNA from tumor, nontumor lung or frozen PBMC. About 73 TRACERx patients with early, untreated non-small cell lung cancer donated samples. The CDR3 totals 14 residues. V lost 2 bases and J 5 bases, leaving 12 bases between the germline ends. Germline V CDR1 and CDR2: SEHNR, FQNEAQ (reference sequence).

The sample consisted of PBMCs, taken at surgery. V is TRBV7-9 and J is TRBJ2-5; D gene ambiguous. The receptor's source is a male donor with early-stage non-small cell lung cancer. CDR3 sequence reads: CASSLKGGGETQYF. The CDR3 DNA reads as TGTGCCAGCAGCTTAAAAGGTGGTGGGGAGACCCAGTACTTC. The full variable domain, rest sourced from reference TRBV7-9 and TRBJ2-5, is DTGVSQNPRHKITKRGQNVTFRCDPISEHNRLYWYRQTLGQGPEFLTYFQNEAQLEKSRLLSDRFSAERPKGSFSTLEIQRTEQGDSAMYLCASSLKGGGETQYFGPGTRLLVL.